The rows below give T cell receptor beta chains drawn from one sample of a study of blood T cell repertoires in COVID-19. The data were produced by immunoSEQ multiplex PCR, yet TCRdb's version contains in-frame clones alone and is incomplete. This table holds 200,000 to 300,000 clones, about nine tenths found once. Sequences were obtained from peripheral blood. The receptors shown here come from a man aged 25 to 40 with COVID-19, enrolled during active disease. CDR3s include the opening cysteine and the closing phenylalanine or tryptophan. A D gene is named only where the DNA matches it firmly. Some rows have no size entry. The others give once, few or many, or a class for an expanded clone.

d_call j_call v_call clone_size cdr3_nt cdr3_aa
TRBD1 TRBJ1-5 TRBV12-3/TRBV12-4 - TGTGCCAGCAGCGACAGGGCCAATCAGCCCCAGCATTTT CASSDRANQPQHF
- TRBJ2-7 TRBV11-2 once TGTGCCAGCAGCTTATGGCAGGGGCTGACTCTAATTTCCTACGAGCAGTACTTC CASSLWQGLTLISYEQYF
TRBD2 TRBJ2-5 TRBV29-1 - TGCAGCGTTTTTCGGGGGGAAGAGACCCAGTACTTC CSVFRGEETQYF
TRBD1 TRBJ1-2 TRBV19 - TGTGCCAGTTCGATGGACAGGGGAGGTTTTGGCTACACCTTC CASSMDRGGFGYTF
- TRBJ2-7 TRBV7-5 - TGTGTCAGAAGCTTAAGGGGGACAGGGAAATACGAGCAGTACTTC CVRSLRGTGKYEQYF
- TRBJ1-2 TRBV6-6 - TGTGCCAGCAATCACCCTGGCGGGAGAAACTATGGCTACACCTTC CASNHPGGRNYGYTF
- TRBJ2-3 TRBV6-2/TRBV6-3 - TGTGCCAGCAGTTATGGGGCGGGGAGCAACACAGATACGCAGTATTTT CASSYGAGSNTDTQYF
- TRBJ1-6 TRBV6-4 - TGTGCCAGCAGCACTCTTCCGGCCCTCCACTTT CASSTLPALHF
- TRBJ1-3 TRBV6-5 - TGTGCCAGCAGTTACCCAGGGGCTGGAAACACCATATATTTT CASSYPGAGNTIYF
TRBD2 TRBJ2-2 TRBV19 - TGTGCCAGTACCCTTCGGACTAGCGGGACCTTCGGCGGGGAGCTGTTTTTT CASTLRTSGTFGGELFF
- TRBJ1-2 TRBV7-9 - TGTGCCAGCAGCCTAGGAGACAGCCTCCGTAACTATGGCTACACCTTC CASSLGDSLRNYGYTF
TRBD1 TRBJ2-7 TRBV28 - TGTGCCAGCAGCTTAGGACAGGGTTGGGAGCAGTACTTC CASSLGQGWEQYF
- TRBJ1-2 TRBV9 - TGTGCCAGCAGCTCTCAACAGGACAGAACTTATGGCTACACCTTC CASSSQQDRTYGYTF
- TRBJ2-1 TRBV6-2/TRBV6-3 - TGTGCCAGCAGTAGGGACAACTTCAATGAGCAGTTCTTC CASSRDNFNEQFF
TRBD1 TRBJ1-5 TRBV9 - TGTGCCAGCAGCGAGGGACAGCATAGCAATCAGCCCCAGCATTTT CASSEGQHSNQPQHF
- TRBJ1-5 TRBV6-1 - TGTGCCAGCAGTGAAGAGGTCGGGGGTAACCAGCCCCAGCATTTT CASSEEVGGNQPQHF
- TRBJ2-7 TRBV24-1 - TGTGCCACCAGGCAGGGCTCGAGAGAGCAGTACTTC CATRQGSREQYF
TRBD1 TRBJ1-3 TRBV9 - TGTGCCAGCAGCGTAGGGCCAGGGGGCTATGGAAACACCATATATTTT CASSVGPGGYGNTIYF
- TRBJ1-6 TRBV18 - TGTGCCAGCTCACGGGAGGGAATGTTCCGGTCACCCCTCCACTTT CASSREGMFRSPLHF
- TRBJ1-4 TRBV6-5 - TGTGCCAGCAGTTACGGAGGAGGCGGTAATGAAAAACTGTTTTTT CASSYGGGGNEKLFF
- TRBJ1-1 TRBV3-1/TRBV3-2 - TGTGCCAGCAGCCAAGACGGAGAAAACACTGAAGCTTTCTTT CASSQDGENTEAFF
TRBD1 TRBJ1-2 TRBV4-1 - TGCGCCAGCAGCCAAGCCACCACAGGGGTTTTAGGCTACACCTTC CASSQATTGVLGYTF
- TRBJ1-5 TRBV29-1 - TGCAGCGTTGGGGCCCGCGGCAATCAGCCCCAGCATTTT CSVGARGNQPQHF
TRBD1 TRBJ2-7 TRBV6-5 - TGTGCCAGCAGTTATGGGGACAGGGGCTCCTACGAGCAGTACTTC CASSYGDRGSYEQYF
- TRBJ1-1 TRBV18 few TGTGCCAGCTCACCACCGTCCAGGGGAGGGGGTGAAGCTTTCTTT CASSPPSRGGGEAFF
TRBD1 TRBJ1-1 TRBV27 - TGTGCCAGCAGTTTATTATGGACAGGGGTTAGACTGAACACTGAAGCTTTCTTT CASSLLWTGVRLNTEAFF
- TRBJ1-6 TRBV6-5 - TGTGCCAGCAGTTACGAAGGCGGCTATAATTCACCCCTCCACTTT CASSYEGGYNSPLHF
- TRBJ2-3 TRBV5-1 once TGCGCCAGCAGCCTAAAACCCACAGATACGCAGTATTTT CASSLKPTDTQYF
TRBD1 TRBJ1-1 TRBV7-2 - TGTGCCAGCAGCTTCGGGACAGGGGGGAACACTGAAGCTTTCTTT CASSFGTGGNTEAFF
TRBD1 TRBJ2-1 TRBV2 - TGTGCCAGCAGGGAAACAGGGGGAGCGGTCAATGAGCAGTTCTTC CASRETGGAVNEQFF
- TRBJ1-3 TRBV27 - TGTGCCAGCAGTTTTCAGGGGATTGGAAACACCATATATTTT CASSFQGIGNTIYF
- TRBJ1-1 TRBV19 - TGTGCCAGTAGTATAGGGTCCCGAAGCCTGAACACTGAAGCTTTCTTT CASSIGSRSLNTEAFF
- TRBJ1-1 TRBV13 once TGTGCCAGCAGCGATACAGGGTCGGACACTGAAGCTTTCTTT CASSDTGSDTEAFF
TRBD1 TRBJ1-4 TRBV13 - TGTGCCAGCAGCCCCCGGACAGGGGCCACTAATGAAAAACTGTTTTTT CASSPRTGATNEKLFF
TRBD1 TRBJ1-4 TRBV4-1 once TGCGCCGTCCAACAGGGGATTAATGAAAAACTGTTTTTT CAVQQGINEKLFF